These T cell receptor beta chains were read from a single sample in a study of cytomegalovirus exposure and HLA in healthy donors. Here immunoSEQ multiplex PCR was the method, and the copy in TCRdb shows in-frame clones only, minus some. The table has about 140,000 clones, around 80% seen once. The sequenced sample consisted of PBMCs. Every receptor here comes from a woman aged 60-75 years in good health and CMV-seropositive. The CDR3 runs from the conserved cysteine through the conserved F or W. Each record gives: CDR3 protein, J gene, V gene.

CDR3 protein: CASSLVLAGAQEQYF; J gene: TRBJ2-7; V gene: TRBV5-1
CDR3 protein: CASISGGAGNTEAFF; J gene: TRBJ1-1; V gene: TRBV6-5
CDR3 protein: CASSQDSRNYGYTF; J gene: TRBJ1-2; V gene: TRBV4-3
CDR3 protein: CASSYSKAGGSYEQYF; J gene: TRBJ2-7; V gene: TRBV6-5
CDR3 protein: CASSFEDRGSWNEQFF; J gene: TRBJ2-1; V gene: TRBV7-9
CDR3 protein: CASSDERVWTGKETQYF; J gene: TRBJ2-5; V gene: TRBV5-6
CDR3 protein: CASRNTAGGPNYGYTF; J gene: TRBJ1-2; V gene: TRBV11-2
CDR3 protein: CASSLKPMWANPPNEQFF; J gene: TRBJ2-1; V gene: TRBV7-3
CDR3 protein: CASSLFGQSRYGYTF; J gene: TRBJ1-2; V gene: TRBV28
CDR3 protein: CASSLQGSQETQYF; J gene: TRBJ2-5; V gene: TRBV6-5
CDR3 protein: CASSVATAGYEQYF; J gene: TRBJ2-7; V gene: TRBV9
CDR3 protein: CASSPRGGVNQPQHF; J gene: TRBJ1-5; V gene: TRBV7-6
CDR3 protein: CSPSTEAFF; J gene: TRBJ1-1; V gene: TRBV20-1